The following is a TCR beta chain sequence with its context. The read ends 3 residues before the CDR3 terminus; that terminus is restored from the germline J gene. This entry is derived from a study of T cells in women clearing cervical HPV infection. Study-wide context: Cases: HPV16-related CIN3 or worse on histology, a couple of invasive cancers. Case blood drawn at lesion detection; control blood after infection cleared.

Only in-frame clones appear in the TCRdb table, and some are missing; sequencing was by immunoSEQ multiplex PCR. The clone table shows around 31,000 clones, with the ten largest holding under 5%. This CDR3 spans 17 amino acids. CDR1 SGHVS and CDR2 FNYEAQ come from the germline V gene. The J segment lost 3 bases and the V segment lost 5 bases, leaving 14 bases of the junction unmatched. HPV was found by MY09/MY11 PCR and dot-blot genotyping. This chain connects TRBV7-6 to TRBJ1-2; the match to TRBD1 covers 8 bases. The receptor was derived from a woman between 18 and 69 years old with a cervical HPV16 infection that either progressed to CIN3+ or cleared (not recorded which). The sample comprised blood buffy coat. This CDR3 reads CASSGGPAGGGYYGYTF. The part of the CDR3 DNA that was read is TGTGCCAGCAGCGGCGGGCCCGCAGGGGGCGGTTACTATGGC.